Below, one TCR beta chain is given with its context. The antigen is not known. CDR1 and CDR2 (germline): MNHNS, SASEGT. CDR3 size: 15 residues. V shed 3 bases, J shed 5 bases, and the junction held 4 bases outside the gene matches. The source of the sample is a study of siplizumab effects on memory and regulatory T cells. Study outcomes and limitations: Only a minority of proliferating CD4+ or CD8+ clones had an assignable naive or memory phenotype, with roughly 80-96% lacking one. In unstimulated cells, naive T cells appeared more diverse than memory T cells and seemed major alloresponse contributors. Unstimulated subsets accounted for the mapping of only a minor share of the clones that were alloreactive.

Each sample contributed about 10^5 TCR templates to the assay. Libraries were prepared by immunoSEQ multiplex PCR; TCRdb keeps only in-frame clonotypes and omits some of them. The table includes 85,000 to 120,000 clones, 80% to 95% detected once. Sequenced material: CD4+ T cells sorted from blood. The clonotype was recovered from a human donor in good health. The genes are TRBV6-1 and TRBJ2-6; the match to TRBD2 covers 7 bases. CDR3 in amino acids: CASSDGRVWANVLTF. In nucleotides, the CDR3 is TGTGCCAGCAGTGATGGGAGGGTATGGGCCAACGTCCTGACTTTC.